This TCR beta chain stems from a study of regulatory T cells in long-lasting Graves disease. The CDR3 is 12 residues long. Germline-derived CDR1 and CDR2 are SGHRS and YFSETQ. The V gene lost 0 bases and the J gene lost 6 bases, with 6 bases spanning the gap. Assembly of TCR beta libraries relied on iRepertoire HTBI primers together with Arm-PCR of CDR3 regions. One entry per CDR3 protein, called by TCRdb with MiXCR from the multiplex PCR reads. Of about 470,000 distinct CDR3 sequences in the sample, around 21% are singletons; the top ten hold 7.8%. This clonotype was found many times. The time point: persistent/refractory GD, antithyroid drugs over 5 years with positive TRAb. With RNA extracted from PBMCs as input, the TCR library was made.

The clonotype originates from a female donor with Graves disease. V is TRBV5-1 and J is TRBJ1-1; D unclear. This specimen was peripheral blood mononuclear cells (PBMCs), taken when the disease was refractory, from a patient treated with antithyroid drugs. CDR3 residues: CASSLGKAEAFF. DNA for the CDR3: TGCGCCAGCAGCTTGGGGAAGGCTGAAGCTTTCTTT. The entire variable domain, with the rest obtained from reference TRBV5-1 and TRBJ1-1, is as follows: KAGVTQTPRYLIKTRGQQVTLSCSPISGHRSVSWYQQTPGQGLQFLFEYFSETQRNKGNFPGRFSGRQFSNSRSEMNVSTLELGDSALYLCASSLGKAEAFFGQGTRLTVV.